One sample yielded the 10 T cell receptor beta chains listed below, sequenced in a study of blood T cell repertoires in COVID-19. Repertoires were generated with immunoSEQ multiplex PCR, while TCRdb's copy carries only in-frame clones and drops some. The sample carries tens of thousands of clones, about 82% recorded once. The sequenced sample consisted of peripheral blood. The receptor set was obtained from a human donor in a cohort sampled during active COVID-19.

This chain uses TRBV30 with TRBJ1-3, with D tentatively TRBD1 (5 bases). The CDR3 runs to 13 residues. Trimming took off 3 bases at V and 2 bases at J, with 8 bases between the two ends. The germline gives CDR1 GTSNPN, CDR2 SVGIG (reference sequence). The CDR3 protein is CAWRGGAGNTIYF. CDR3 bases: TGTGCCTGGAGGGGGGGGGCTGGAAACACCATATATTTT. Filled out from reference TRBV30 and TRBJ1-3, the complete variable domain reads SQTIHQWPATLVQPVGSPLSLECTVEGTSNPNLYWYRQAAGRGLQLLFYSVGIGQISSEVPQNLSASRPQDRQFILSSKKLLLSDSGFYLCAWRGGAGNTIYFGEGSWLTVV.

The table lists this clone with a count of one. The chain links TRBV7-9 to TRBJ1-3; TRBD1 matches 8 bases. V lost 5 bases to trimming and J lost 4 bases; unmatched junction nucleotides: 13. This CDR3 is built from 17 residues. Germline V gives CDR1 SEHNR, CDR2 FQNEAQ (reference sequence). The CDR3 DNA follows: TGTGCCAGCAGCCCGGGCGGGAGCAGGGGGCAAGGAAACACCATATATTTT. This encodes CASSPGGSRGQGNTIYF. Variable domain in full (rest from reference TRBV7-9 and TRBJ1-3): DTGVSQNPRHKITKRGQNVTFRCDPISEHNRLYWYRQTLGQGPEFLTYFQNEAQLEKSRLLSDRFSAERPKGSFSTLEIQRTEQGDSAMYLCASSPGGSRGQGNTIYFGEGSWLTVV.

The rearrangement joins TRBV7-3 to TRBJ2-5; D might be TRBD2 (5 bases). Trimming removed 5 bases at V and 5 bases at J, with 18 bases between. Germline V lookup: CDR1 SGHTA, CDR2 FQGTGA. The CDR3 is 15 amino acids. The CDR3 sequence: CASSPLIGVKETQYF. CDR3 coding DNA: TGTGCCAGCAGCCCTCTAATCGGGGTAAAGGAGACCCAGTACTTC.

This clone was detected a few times. The chain is built from TRBV6-5 and TRBJ2-7, with TRBD1 identical over 7 bases. CDR1 is MNHEY and CDR2 is SVGAGI in the germline V gene. The CDR3 is 13 amino acids. The ends lost 7 bases at V and 6 bases at J; junction bases unmatched: 9. Written as DNA, the CDR3 is TGTGCCAGCAATTCTGGGGACAGAAGCGAGCAGTACTTC. Translating gives CASNSGDRSEQYF.

This chain uses TRBV5-6 with TRBJ1-4; D is uncertain. Germline CDR1 reads SGHDT; CDR2 reads YYEEEE. The V end was cut by 0 bases, the J end by 6 bases, with 15 bases between. The CDR3 totals 16 residues. CDR3 coding DNA: TGTGCCAGCAGCTTGGTAGTAGGCGGGCCCGATGAAAAACTGTTTTTT. Protein sequence: CASSLVVGGPDEKLFF.

The CDR3 DNA reads as TGTGCCAGCAGCGCGGACAGGGGCGAAGAGACCCAGTACTTC. Translated, it gives CASSADRGEETQYF. This chain joins TRBV5-6 and TRBJ2-5; TRBD1 matches at 9 bases. Per the germline V gene, CDR1 is SGHDT and CDR2 is YYEEEE. The CDR3 covers 14 residues. V gave up 4 bases and J gave up 3 bases; unmatched junction bases: 4.

The chain employs TRBV6-6 and TRBJ1-5, with no clear D. The germline V gene encodes CDR1 MNHNY and CDR2 SVGAGI (reference sequence). The CDR3 extends over 14 amino acids. V dropped 2 bases and J dropped 3 bases, with 8 bases sitting between them. DNA of the CDR3: TGTGCCAGCAGTTACGCGGGGAACAATCAGCCCCAGCATTTT. It is translated as CASSYAGNNQPQHF.

The chain carries TRBV7-2 and TRBJ1-3; unclear D gene. V lost 2 bases and J lost 4, with 3 bases in between. CDR1 and CDR2 (germline): SGHTA, FQGNSA. The CDR3 has 12 amino acids. The chain's CDR3 is CASSLSGNTIYF. In DNA form, the CDR3 reads TGTGCCAGCAGCTTATCGGGAAACACCATATATTTT.

V usage is TRBV2 and J usage is TRBJ2-1; 7 bases map to TRBD1. In germline, CDR1 is SNHLY, CDR2 FYNNEI. Unmatched junction bases numbered 8, after V lost 3 bases and J lost 9 bases. CDR3 length: 14 amino acids. The CDR3 bases are TGTGCCAGCAGTGAGTCCAGGGGGAGTGGTGAGCAGTTCTTC. Translation gives CASSESRGSGEQFF.

V usage is TRBV4-1 and J usage is TRBJ2-3; TRBD2 aligns across 7 bases. Germline-derived CDR1 and CDR2 are MGHRA and YSYEKL. Trimming took 5 bases from V and 5 from J; bases not matched to a gene: 7. The CDR3 consists of 14 residues. This chain's CDR3 is CASSTTSRRDTQYF. DNA of the CDR3: TGCGCCAGCAGCACGACTAGCAGGCGAGATACGCAGTATTTT.